A selection of T cell receptor beta chains follows, all from one sample in a study of blood T cells in healthy people across ages. TCRdb analysed the 5' RACE reads with MiXCR anew, one entry per CDR3 protein. This sample yields approximately 2,000,000 distinct CDR3 sequences, of which roughly 43% are seen a single time; 20% to 25% belongs to the top ten. The sequenced sample was blood. These receptors were taken from a human donor in good health. Each CDR3 is given with its conserved first and last residue. A D gene is named only where the DNA matches it firmly. A clone size is listed for some rows: how often the clone was seen (once, few, many), or a class if it is expanded.

j_call: TRBJ2-7; v_call: TRBV29-1; clone_size: NA; d_call: NA; cdr3_nt: TGCAGCGCGAAAGAAGGGGGGTCCTACGAGCAGTACTTC; cdr3_aa: CSAKEGGSYEQYF
j_call: TRBJ1-2; v_call: TRBV28; clone_size: few; d_call: NA; cdr3_nt: TGTGCCAGCAGTTTTGAAGGGATGGAGCGCGTCTATGGCTACACCTTC; cdr3_aa: CASSFEGMERVYGYTF
j_call: TRBJ2-7; v_call: TRBV5-8; clone_size: few; d_call: TRBD1; cdr3_nt: TGTGCCAGCAGCCTAAAACAGGGGACCCATTCCTACGAGCAGTACTTC; cdr3_aa: CASSLKQGTHSYEQYF
j_call: TRBJ1-1; v_call: TRBV12-3/TRBV12-4; clone_size: few; d_call: NA; cdr3_nt: TGTGCCAGCAGGAAGACACTTCGGAACACTGAAGCTTTCTTT; cdr3_aa: CASRKTLRNTEAFF
j_call: TRBJ2-7; v_call: TRBV7-2; clone_size: once; d_call: NA; cdr3_nt: TGTGCCAGCACTATAAGAGCCGGGGACGAGCAGTACTTC; cdr3_aa: CASTIRAGDEQYF
j_call: TRBJ1-2; v_call: TRBV6-6; clone_size: few; d_call: NA; cdr3_nt: TGTGCCAGCAGTAGCCGGGGTATAGACTATGGCTACACCTTC; cdr3_aa: CASSSRGIDYGYTF
j_call: TRBJ2-7; v_call: TRBV7-9; clone_size: NA; d_call: NA; cdr3_nt: TGTGCCAGCAGCTTAGTTTTTGGCGGGACAACCCTCTACGAGCAGTACTTC; cdr3_aa: CASSLVFGGTTLYEQYF
j_call: TRBJ2-1; v_call: TRBV7-6; clone_size: NA; d_call: TRBD1; cdr3_nt: TGTGCCAGCAGCTTAGATCGAGTGGGCAAAAACAGGGGGCGCTTGTATGAGCAGTTCTTC; cdr3_aa: CASSLDRVGKNRGRLYEQFF
j_call: TRBJ2-3; v_call: TRBV7-3; clone_size: NA; d_call: TRBD2; cdr3_nt: TGTGTCAGCAGCTCCCGGACTAGCGGGGGCCGAGATACGCAGTATTTT; cdr3_aa: CVSSSRTSGGRDTQYF
j_call: TRBJ2-1; v_call: TRBV20-1; clone_size: few; d_call: TRBD2; cdr3_nt: TGCAGTGCCAGGGGAGCGGGGGGCCTCTCCAATGAGCAGTTCTTC; cdr3_aa: CSARGAGGLSNEQFF
j_call: TRBJ1-2; v_call: TRBV5-1; clone_size: NA; d_call: NA; cdr3_nt: TGCGCCAGCAGCTTCCAGGGCGGAAATGGCTACACCTTC; cdr3_aa: CASSFQGGNGYTF
j_call: TRBJ2-7; v_call: TRBV6-5; clone_size: NA; d_call: TRBD1; cdr3_nt: TGTGCCAGCGGCCGAGACAGGGATAATCTCTACGAGCAGTACTTC; cdr3_aa: CASGRDRDNLYEQYF
j_call: TRBJ1-5; v_call: TRBV12-3/TRBV12-4; clone_size: few; d_call: NA; cdr3_nt: TGTGCCGGCAGTGCCCTACAGGCCCCCCTGGGCAATCAGCCCCAGCATTTT; cdr3_aa: CAGSALQAPLGNQPQHF
j_call: TRBJ1-1; v_call: TRBV7-2; clone_size: NA; d_call: NA; cdr3_nt: TGTGCCAGCAGCTTAGTCCATGGGACTGAAGCTTTCTTT; cdr3_aa: CASSLVHGTEAFF
j_call: TRBJ2-5; v_call: TRBV7-9; clone_size: NA; d_call: NA; cdr3_nt: TGTGCCAGCAGCTTAGGGCCGCGCGGGTACCAAGAGACCCAGTACTTC; cdr3_aa: CASSLGPRGYQETQYF
j_call: TRBJ2-7; v_call: TRBV20-1; clone_size: NA; d_call: NA; cdr3_nt: TGCAGTGCTAGAGAGAGCTTGGAGAATGAGCAGTACTTC; cdr3_aa: CSARESLENEQYF
j_call: TRBJ2-4; v_call: TRBV7-2; clone_size: NA; d_call: NA; cdr3_nt: TGTGCCAGCAGCGTAGACAGGAGAAACATTCAGTACTTC; cdr3_aa: CASSVDRRNIQYF
j_call: TRBJ2-1; v_call: TRBV6-5; clone_size: few; d_call: TRBD1; cdr3_nt: TGTGCCAGCAGTTCTCGGGACAGGGGGTCTTACAATGAGCAGTTCTTC; cdr3_aa: CASSSRDRGSYNEQFF
j_call: TRBJ1-1; v_call: TRBV20-1; clone_size: NA; d_call: NA; cdr3_nt: TGCAGTGCTAGGGAGGGGGTTGAAGCTTTCTTT; cdr3_aa: CSAREGVEAFF
j_call: TRBJ2-3; v_call: TRBV4-3; clone_size: NA; d_call: NA; cdr3_nt: TGCGTCAGCAGCCCTCGTAGGGGACCCACAGATACGCAGTATTTT; cdr3_aa: CVSSPRRGPTDTQYF
j_call: TRBJ1-6; v_call: TRBV7-2; clone_size: NA; d_call: NA; cdr3_nt: TGTGCCAGCAGCTTAAGGACTCAAATCGGCTCACCCCTCCACTTT; cdr3_aa: CASSLRTQIGSPLHF
j_call: TRBJ2-1; v_call: TRBV7-9; clone_size: NA; d_call: TRBD2; cdr3_nt: TGTGCCAGCAGCATGGGACTAGCGGCCAATGAGCAGTTCTTC; cdr3_aa: CASSMGLAANEQFF
j_call: TRBJ2-1; v_call: TRBV4-3; clone_size: few; d_call: NA; cdr3_nt: TGCGCCAGCAGCCAAGATCGGGGTTTTGGGAATGAGCAGTTCTTC; cdr3_aa: CASSQDRGFGNEQFF
j_call: TRBJ2-7; v_call: TRBV7-2; clone_size: NA; d_call: NA; cdr3_nt: TGTGCCAGCAGCTTAGCCCGGATCGCCTACGAGCAGTACTTC; cdr3_aa: CASSLARIAYEQYF
j_call: TRBJ2-7; v_call: TRBV29-1; clone_size: few; d_call: NA; cdr3_nt: TGCAGCGCCTGGGGAACCTCAGGAGGGTCTTCCTACGAGCAGTACTTC; cdr3_aa: CSAWGTSGGSSYEQYF
j_call: TRBJ2-5; v_call: TRBV6-2/TRBV6-3; clone_size: once; d_call: NA; cdr3_nt: TGTGCCAGTCTCCCTGCAGGGTTGGAGACCCAGTACTTC; cdr3_aa: CASLPAGLETQYF
j_call: TRBJ1-1; v_call: TRBV4-3; clone_size: few; d_call: NA; cdr3_nt: TGCGCCAGCAGCCAAGTACCAGGGGTCAGCACTGAAGCTTTCTTT; cdr3_aa: CASSQVPGVSTEAFF
j_call: TRBJ2-5; v_call: TRBV6-5; clone_size: few; d_call: NA; cdr3_nt: TGTGCCAGCAGTTACCTGGGGGCCTGGGAGACCCAGTACTTC; cdr3_aa: CASSYLGAWETQYF
j_call: TRBJ2-3; v_call: TRBV4-1; clone_size: NA; d_call: TRBD1; cdr3_nt: TGCGCCAGCCATCTGACAGGGGACCGCACAGATACGCGGTATTTT; cdr3_aa: CASHLTGDRTDTRYF
j_call: TRBJ2-5; v_call: TRBV11-2; clone_size: few; d_call: TRBD2; cdr3_nt: TGTGCCAGCAGCTTATATCTGGCGGGGGGAGAGACCCAGTACTTC; cdr3_aa: CASSLYLAGGETQYF
j_call: TRBJ2-6; v_call: TRBV28; clone_size: few; d_call: NA; cdr3_nt: TGTGCCAGCAGTTGGGCCTACTACAAGTCTGGGGCCAACGTCCTGACTTTC; cdr3_aa: CASSWAYYKSGANVLTF
j_call: TRBJ2-3; v_call: TRBV15; clone_size: NA; d_call: TRBD2; cdr3_nt: TGTGCCACCAGCAGAGGAAGCGGGGGGGCCTTTTTAGCAGATACGCAGTATTTT; cdr3_aa: CATSRGSGGAFLADTQYF
j_call: TRBJ2-1; v_call: TRBV28; clone_size: few; d_call: NA; cdr3_nt: TGTGCCAGCAGTTCAGGCCGCGCATTCGGTTCCTACAATGAGCAGTTCTTC; cdr3_aa: CASSSGRAFGSYNEQFF
j_call: TRBJ1-6; v_call: TRBV20-1; clone_size: NA; d_call: NA; cdr3_nt: TGCAGTGCTAGGCGTGAGTCCCCAAATTCACCCCTCCACTTT; cdr3_aa: CSARRESPNSPLHF
j_call: TRBJ2-2; v_call: TRBV4-3; clone_size: NA; d_call: NA; cdr3_nt: TGCGCCAGCAGCCCAGGGAGGGGGAGGAACACCGGGGAGCTGTTTTTT; cdr3_aa: CASSPGRGRNTGELFF
j_call: TRBJ1-5; v_call: TRBV7-2; clone_size: many; d_call: NA; cdr3_nt: TGTGCCAGCAGCTTGAGGGCAAATCAGCCCCAGCATTTT; cdr3_aa: CASSLRANQPQHF
j_call: TRBJ2-1; v_call: TRBV6-1; clone_size: few; d_call: NA; cdr3_nt: TGTGCCAGCATCTCCGGCCCCGGAGACAAGTCCTCCTACAATGAGCAGTTCTTC; cdr3_aa: CASISGPGDKSSYNEQFF
j_call: TRBJ2-7; v_call: TRBV4-1; clone_size: few; d_call: TRBD2; cdr3_nt: TGCGCCAGCAGCCAGCTAGCGGGGGGCACTACCTCCTACGAGCAGTACTTC; cdr3_aa: CASSQLAGGTTSYEQYF
j_call: TRBJ2-1; v_call: TRBV6-6; clone_size: NA; d_call: TRBD2; cdr3_nt: TGTGCCAGCAGTATCGGGGGGGGAGAACGTGAGCAGTTCTTC; cdr3_aa: CASSIGGGEREQFF
j_call: TRBJ2-1; v_call: TRBV18; clone_size: once; d_call: TRBD1; cdr3_nt: TGTGCCAGCTCACCCGGGACAGGGGGAAATTACAATGAGCAGTTCTTC; cdr3_aa: CASSPGTGGNYNEQFF
j_call: TRBJ2-7; v_call: TRBV20-1; clone_size: few; d_call: NA; cdr3_nt: TGCAGCCTCGCCCGCGGAGGGGCCTACGAGCAGTACTTC; cdr3_aa: CSLARGGAYEQYF
j_call: TRBJ2-3; v_call: TRBV9; clone_size: few; d_call: TRBD2; cdr3_nt: TGTGCCAGCAGCGTAGAGCGAGCGGGGGGGGCAGATACGCAGTATTTT; cdr3_aa: CASSVERAGGADTQYF
j_call: TRBJ1-6; v_call: TRBV12-3/TRBV12-4; clone_size: NA; d_call: NA; cdr3_nt: TGTGCCAGCAGTTACCAGGACAGCCATAATTCACCCCTCCACTTT; cdr3_aa: CASSYQDSHNSPLHF